The TCR beta chain under discussion was sequenced for a study of post-analysis software for immune sequencing data. The CDR3 has 16 amino acids. CDR1 MNHEY and CDR2 SVGEGT come from the germline V gene. V trimming: 6 bases; J trimming: 4 bases; junction bases outside the gene matches: 5. With regard to this clonotype: Its target is not known.

Unique molecular identifiers featured in each of the TCR beta cDNA libraries. One entry per CDR3 protein, called by TCRdb with MiXCR from the PCR reads. The data show 700,000 to 900,000 distinct CDR3 sequences, about 45% seen once. General study findings and limits: Controls had lower frequencies than patients of four or five TRBV segments, which included TRBV5-6, TRBV5-1 and TRBV20-1.

The receptor was isolated from a girl between 5 and 17 years old with multiple sclerosis. The genes are TRBV6-2 or TRBV6-3 and TRBJ2-1; 14 nucleotides line up with TRBD2. Input material: blood. The CDR3 here is CASSYGLAGGYNEQFF. Here the CDR3 DNA reads TGTGCCAGCAGCTATGGACTAGCGGGAGGTTACAATGAGCAGTTCTTC.